This T cell receptor beta chain was sequenced during a study of shared clonotypes between healthy human individuals. Original analysis: Owing to the provision of junction-only sequences devoid of quality scores by immunoSEQ, filtering differed. The protocol was immunoSEQ multiplex PCR, while the TCRdb copy is restricted to in-frame clones and leaves out a portion. V and J calls plus clone size are reproduced from that table; the DNA served to infer D and trimming. The data contain 2 million to 2.5 million clones, 85% to 95% of them singletons. This CDR3 has 15 amino acids. Looked up from germline, CDR1 is MNHNS and CDR2 is SASEGT. The germline V and J ends were trimmed by 4 bases and 8 bases, with 17 bases remaining between them.

This clonotype was obtained from a man younger than 35 in good health. Some clones in this sample may be carry-over from other donors' samples. Sequenced sample: naive CD4+ T cells from PBMCs. Stated subset: CD45RA+ positively selected. This chain links TRBV6-1 with TRBJ1-4; D might be TRBD1 (5 bases). In nucleotides, the CDR3 is TGTGCCAGCAGTGGACTTCATGGGGGAGGCGAAAAACTGTTTTTT. Translating gives CASSGLHGGGEKLFF.